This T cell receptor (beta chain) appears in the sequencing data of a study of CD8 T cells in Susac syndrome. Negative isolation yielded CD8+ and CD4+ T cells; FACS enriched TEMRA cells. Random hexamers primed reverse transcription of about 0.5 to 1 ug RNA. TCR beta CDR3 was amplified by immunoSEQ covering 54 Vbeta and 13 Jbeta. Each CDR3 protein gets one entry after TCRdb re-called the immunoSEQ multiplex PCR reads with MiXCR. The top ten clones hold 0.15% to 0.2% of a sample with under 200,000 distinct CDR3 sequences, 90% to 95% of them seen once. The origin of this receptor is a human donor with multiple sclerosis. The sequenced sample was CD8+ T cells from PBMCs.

CDR3 amino acids: CASSAGQGIKETQYF. The CDR3 coding sequence is TGTGCCAGCAGCGCGGGACAGGGGATAAAAGAGACCCAGTACTTC. The V call is TRBV12-3 or TRBV12-4, the J call TRBJ2-5, with 10 bases matching TRBD1. CDR3 length: 15 amino acids. Losses at the gene ends were 6 bases for V and 3 bases for J; bases not matched to a gene: 7.